This T cell receptor (beta chain) was identified during a study of shared clonotypes between healthy human individuals. Naivety among CD8 cells was defined by CD45RO negativity and positive CCR7 selection, thereby excluding terminally differentiated effector memory CD45RA+ cells. Every contributor of samples was a Caucasian grown-up residing in Nashville, Tennessee. Produced via immunoSEQ multiplex PCR; TCRdb's table is partial and in-frame only. The sample has over 2,000,000 clones, just over 90% seen once; the top ten hold less than 2%. The CDR3 sequence is 15 residues long. The junction had 6 bases not matched to a gene; V was cut back by 3 bases and J by 2 bases. Germline values: CDR1 MNHEY, CDR2 SMNVEV (reference sequence). On this clone itself: As yet, its antigen is unknown.

Study conclusions and caveats: Among donors, clonotype sharing was expected to be affected by sequencing depth.

The genes are TRBV27 and TRBJ1-1; 7 bases map to TRBD1. Sequencing was done on a sample of naive CD8+ T cells from PBMCs. This receptor was taken from a man aged 18 to 29 in good health. Some clones in this sample may be carry-over from other donors' samples. CDR3 in DNA: TGTGCCAGCAGTTTGGGGGGACAGCTTAACACTGAAGCTTTCTTT. As protein: CASSLGGQLNTEAFF.